Sequencing of this T cell receptor beta chain was carried out in a study of blood T cell repertoires in COVID-19. V lost 4 bases, J lost 2 bases, and 12 bases lay in between. The CDR3 covers 14 residues. The germline V gene encodes CDR1 SGHRS and CDR2 YFSETQ. The data were produced by immunoSEQ multiplex PCR, yet TCRdb's version contains in-frame clones alone and is incomplete. The table shows about 120,000 clones, with over 75% occurring only once. This clonotype originated in a man aged 80 or over with active or convalescent COVID-19. Sequencing was carried out using peripheral blood. V and J are TRBV5-1 and TRBJ1-1; no reliable D call. The CDR3, as DNA: TGCGCCAGCAGCACAGTTGTAGGAAACACTGAAGCTTTCTTT. Protein: CASSTVVGNTEAFF. The complete variable domain, with remaining parts taken from reference TRBV5-1 and TRBJ1-1, reads KAGVTQTPRYLIKTRGQQVTLSCSPISGHRSVSWYQQTPGQGLQFLFEYFSETQRNKGNFPGRFSGRQFSNSRSEMNVSTLELGDSALYLCASSTVVGNTEAFFGQGTRLTVV.